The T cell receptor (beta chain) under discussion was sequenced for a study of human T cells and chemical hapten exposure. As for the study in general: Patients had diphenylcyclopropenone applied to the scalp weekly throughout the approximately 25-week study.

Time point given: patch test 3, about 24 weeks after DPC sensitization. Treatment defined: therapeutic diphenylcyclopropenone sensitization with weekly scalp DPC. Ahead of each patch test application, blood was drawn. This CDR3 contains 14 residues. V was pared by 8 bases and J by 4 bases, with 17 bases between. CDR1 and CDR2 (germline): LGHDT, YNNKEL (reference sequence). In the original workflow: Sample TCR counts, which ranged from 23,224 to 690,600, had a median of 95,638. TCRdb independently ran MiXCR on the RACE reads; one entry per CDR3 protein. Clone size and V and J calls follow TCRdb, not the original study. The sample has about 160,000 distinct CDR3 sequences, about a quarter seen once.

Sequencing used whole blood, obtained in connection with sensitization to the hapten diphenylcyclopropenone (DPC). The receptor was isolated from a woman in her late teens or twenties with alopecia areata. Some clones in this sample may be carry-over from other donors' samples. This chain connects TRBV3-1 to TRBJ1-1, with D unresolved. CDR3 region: CASFRLLRVTEAFF. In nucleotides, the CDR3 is TGTGCCAGCTTCCGCCTCCTGCGGGTCACTGAAGCTTTCTTT.